These T cell receptor beta chains were read from a single sample in a study of glioma-infiltrating T cells. TCRdb ran MiXCR on the multiplex PCR reads and lists one entry per CDR3 protein. The sample carries 15,000 to 20,000 distinct CDR3 sequences, roughly 60% recorded once. Sequencing was done on a sample of glioma tissue, nonneoplastic brain tissue, or PBMCs (not recorded which). These TCRs come from a human donor with low-grade glioma or glioblastoma, undergoing nonglioma brain surgery, or in good health (not recorded which). The CDR3 runs from the conserved cysteine through the conserved F or W. The D gene is left open where the match is weak. Rows may omit the clone size; those that give it use once, few, many or a size class.

TRBV28	TRBJ2-5	many	NA	TGTGCCAGCAGTTTTGAGGATTCGGCAGAGACCCAGTACTTC	CASSFEDSAETQYF
TRBV6-2/TRBV6-3	TRBJ1-1	NA	NA	TGTGCCAGCAGTGACGTGGGCAGGAAAGCTTTCTTT	CASSDVGRKAFF
TRBV20-1	TRBJ1-6	NA	TRBD1	TGCAGTGCTAGAGGCGCGACAGGGGATAATTCACCCCTCCACTTT	CSARGATGDNSPLHF
TRBV18	TRBJ1-5	NA	TRBD1	TGTGCCAGCTCAGAAGGACAGGGAAGTTGGCCCCAGCATTTT	CASSEGQGSWPQHF
TRBV29-1	TRBJ1-1	many	TRBD1	TGCAGCGTTGACAAGGGACAGGGGGCGCTTAGAGCTTTCTTT	CSVDKGQGALRAFF
TRBV20-1	TRBJ2-7	many	NA	TGCAGTGCTAAGGAGAAATACGAGCAGTACTTC	CSAKEKYEQYF
TRBV20-1	TRBJ1-1	NA	TRBD1	TGCAGTGCTAGCCGGGGGGACAGGGCGAACACTGAAGCTTTCTTT	CSASRGDRANTEAFF
TRBV27	TRBJ2-7	NA	NA	TGTGCCAGCAGTTTATCGTGGAGCTCCTACGAGCAGTACTTC	CASSLSWSSYEQYF
TRBV27	TRBJ2-5	medium-sized	NA	TGTGCCAGCAGTTTTGGGCAGCAAGAGACCCAGTACTTC	CASSFGQQETQYF
TRBV6-2/TRBV6-3	TRBJ2-1	NA	TRBD2	TGTGCCAGCAGTCTAGCGGGAGTTTCCTACAATGAGCAGTTCTTC	CASSLAGVSYNEQFF
TRBV27	TRBJ1-2	NA	TRBD1	TGTGCCAGCAGTTTATACGCAGGGGGCGACTATGGCTACACCTTC	CASSLYAGGDYGYTF
TRBV30	TRBJ1-5	NA	NA	TGTGCCTGGAGGGAGACAGGCTCCAATCAGCCCCAGCATTTT	CAWRETGSNQPQHF
TRBV20-1	TRBJ2-1	NA	TRBD2	TGCAGTGCTAGAGATGAGACTAGCGGTTATTACAATGAGCAGTTCTTC	CSARDETSGYYNEQFF
TRBV7-3	TRBJ2-7	once	TRBD1	TGTGCCAGCTCCATAGGGACAGCCTACGAGCAGTACTTC	CASSIGTAYEQYF
TRBV7-3	TRBJ2-4	few	NA	TGTGCCAGCAGCTTCAGTGGAAACATTCAGTACTTC	CASSFSGNIQYF
TRBV20-1	TRBJ1-1	once	NA	TGCAGTGCTGCTCAGGAGGGCACTGAAGCTTTCTTT	CSAAQEGTEAFF
TRBV7-9	TRBJ2-7	NA	NA	TGTGCCAGCAATCCCGGGACCTCCTACGAGCAGTACTTC	CASNPGTSYEQYF
TRBV6-2/TRBV6-3	TRBJ2-7	NA	NA	TGTGCCAGCGCGGGTTGGGAGCAGTACTTC	CASAGWEQYF
TRBV2	TRBJ2-7	NA	TRBD1	TGTGCCAGCAGTGATGCGAATCGGGACAGTTCCTACGAGCAGTACTTC	CASSDANRDSSYEQYF
TRBV28	TRBJ1-1	NA	NA	TGTGCCAGCAGTTTCCCTACCACTGAAGCTTTCTTT	CASSFPTTEAFF
TRBV4-2	TRBJ1-2	once	NA	TGTGCCAGCAAAATGGGCAACAGAGATAACTATGGCTACACCTTC	CASKMGNRDNYGYTF
TRBV27	TRBJ1-1	NA	NA	TGTGCCAGCAGTACCCCTTCAGGGGAGGACACTGAAGCTTTCTTT	CASSTPSGEDTEAFF
TRBV20-1	TRBJ1-1	NA	TRBD1	TGCAGTGCCCCTAAACCGGGACAGGGGATAAACACTGAAGCTTTCTTT	CSAPKPGQGINTEAFF
TRBV25-1	TRBJ1-1	NA	NA	TGTGCCAGCGCGGCAGGGAACACTGAAGCTTTCTTT	CASAAGNTEAFF
TRBV28	TRBJ2-7	NA	NA	TGTGCCAGCAGTTTATTCTCAAACTACGAGCAGTACTTC	CASSLFSNYEQYF
TRBV20-1	TRBJ1-5	few	NA	TGCAGTGCTAGTTGGGGGAGAGGAAGCAATCAGCCCCAGCATTTT	CSASWGRGSNQPQHF
TRBV7-9	TRBJ2-5	many	NA	TGTGCCAGCAGCCCCGGGACATACCAAGAGACCCAGTACTTC	CASSPGTYQETQYF
TRBV6-9	TRBJ2-2	NA	NA	TGTGCCAGCAGTTATGAGGGCTCCGGGGAGATGTTTTTT	CASSYEGSGEMFF
TRBV6-5	TRBJ1-6	NA	TRBD1	TGTGCCAGCAGTCGGGACAGGGAAAACTCACCCCTCCACTTT	CASSRDRENSPLHF
TRBV4-1	TRBJ2-3	NA	TRBD2	TGCGCCAGCAGCCCACGATTAGCGGGAGATACGCAGTATTTT	CASSPRLAGDTQYF
TRBV3-1	TRBJ1-1	NA	TRBD1	TGTGCCAGCACCCGACAGGGGGCTAGGGCTGAAGCTTTCTTT	CASTRQGARAEAFF
TRBV27	TRBJ1-5	NA	NA	TGTGCCAGCAGTTTTTCGGCCACCAGCAATCAGCCCCAGCATTTT	CASSFSATSNQPQHF
TRBV6-2/TRBV6-3	TRBJ1-1	few	TRBD1	TGTGCCAGCAGTCGACAGGGTGAAGCTTTCTTT	CASSRQGEAFF
TRBV20-1	TRBJ2-1	NA	NA	TGCAGTGCTAGACTGCGACAAACCCTTGAGCGGAATGAGCAGTTCTTC	CSARLRQTLERNEQFF
TRBV4-2	TRBJ2-7	NA	TRBD1	TGTGCCAGCAGCCAAGGGGGGACAGGGATCGACGAGCAGTACTTC	CASSQGGTGIDEQYF
TRBV10-3	TRBJ1-1	NA	NA	TGTGCCATCAGTCCCAGGGGTTTACTGAACACTGAAGCTTTCTTT	CAISPRGLLNTEAFF
TRBV6-1	TRBJ1-1	few	NA	TGTGCCAGCAGTGAACAGTTGAACACTGAAGCTTTCTTT	CASSEQLNTEAFF
TRBV27	TRBJ2-7	once	NA	TGTGCCAGCAGTTTATTGGAGGGCGACGAGCAGTACTTC	CASSLLEGDEQYF